Below are 27 T cell receptor beta chains sequenced from a single sample in a study of preoperative IRX-2 immunotherapy in early breast cancer. Repertoires were generated with immunoSEQ multiplex PCR, while TCRdb's copy carries only in-frame clones and drops some. The sample has more than 20,000 clones, around 90% seen once. The treatment: preoperative locoregional IRX-2 cytokine immunotherapy. The sequenced sample was tumor tissue, obtained after IRX-2 immunotherapy. These receptors were obtained from a human donor with breast cancer.

The V and J genes are TRBV5-1 and TRBJ1-2; the D gene is possibly TRBD1 (5 bases). The CDR3 is made up of 13 amino acids. V lost 6 bases, J lost 7 bases, and 16 bases lay in between. Germline V gives CDR1 SGHRS, CDR2 YFSETQ. CDR3 loop: CASKQGSLSGYTF. The CDR3, as DNA: TGCGCCAGCAAGCAGGGCTCCCTCTCTGGCTACACCTTC.

This chain uses TRBV27 with TRBJ2-7; 9 bases align to TRBD1. The V segment lost 6 bases and the J segment 6 bases; nucleotides outside the gene matches: 9. The CDR3 has 14 residues. Per the germline V gene, CDR1 is MNHEY and CDR2 is SMNVEV (reference sequence). This chain's CDR3 is CASSLGDRVREQYF. Written as DNA, the CDR3 is TGTGCCAGCAGCTTGGGGGACAGGGTACGCGAGCAGTACTTC.

The rearrangement links TRBV4-1 to TRBJ1-1; D unclear. Trimming left V 4 bases short and J 8 bases short, with 14 bases between. The CDR3 spans 13 residues. Germline lookup yields CDR1 MGHRA and CDR2 YSYEKL. CDR3 nucleotide sequence: TGCGCCAGCAGCCGCCTCCCCCGTGAGGAAGCTTTCTTT. Residues: CASSRLPREEAFF.

The rearrangement uses TRBV2 and TRBJ2-7, with D possibly TRBD2 on 6 matching bases. V was shortened by 8 bases and J by 2 bases, with 16 bases between the two germline ends. CDR1 is SNHLY and CDR2 is FYNNEI in the germline V gene. The CDR3 sequence is 14 residues long. CDR3 sequence: CASRRGSGAYEQYF. In DNA form, the CDR3 reads TGTGCCAGCCGGAGAGGTAGCGGTGCCTACGAGCAGTACTTC. The entire variable domain, with the rest obtained from reference TRBV2 and TRBJ2-7, is as follows: EPEVTQTPSHQVTQMGQEVILRCVPISNHLYFYWYRQILGQKVEFLVSFYNNEISEKSEIFDDQFSVERPDGSNFTLKIRSTKLEDSAMYFCASRRGSGAYEQYFGPGTRLTVT.

The chain carries TRBV5-1 and TRBJ1-5; a weak D match, TRBD1 (5 bases). The CDR3 totals 14 residues. The ends were cut back, 0 bases at V and 7 bases at J, with 11 bases in the middle. From germline, CDR1 is SGHRS and CDR2 YFSETQ. CDR3 sequence: CASSLGQGGQPQHF. CDR3 bases: TGCGCCAGCAGCTTGGGGCAGGGCGGGCAGCCCCAGCATTTT.

V and J are TRBV5-4 and TRBJ2-3; a possible D gene is TRBD2 (6 bases). Trimming removed 2 bases from V and 0 bases from J, with 10 bases in between. Looked up from germline, CDR1 is SGHNT and CDR2 is YYREEE (reference sequence). This CDR3 comprises 15 residues. The CDR3 bases are TGTGCCAGCAGCTTCCGGGAGAGAAGCACAGATACGCAGTATTTT. Translating gives CASSFRERSTDTQYF.

The chain couples TRBV15 to TRBJ2-7, with D unresolved. Trimming cost V 1 base and J 4 bases, with 8 bases left between them. CDR3 size: 13 residues. The germline V gene encodes CDR1 LNHNV and CDR2 YYDKDF (reference sequence). The CDR3 loop is CATSRVVGYEQYF. In nucleotides, the CDR3 is TGTGCCACCAGCAGAGTCGTGGGTTACGAGCAGTACTTC. Complete variable domain (other parts from reference TRBV15 and TRBJ2-7): DAMVIQNPRYQVTQFGKPVTLSCSQTLNHNVMYWYQQKSSQAPKLLFHYYDKDFNNEADTPDNFQSRRPNTSFCFLDIRSPGLGDTAMYLCATSRVVGYEQYFGPGTRLTVT.

The chain recombines TRBV10-3 with TRBJ1-1; perhaps TRBD1 as D (6 bases). The germline gives CDR1 ENHRY, CDR2 SYGVKD. The V and J ends lost 5 bases and 1 base respectively, with 8 bases between them. This CDR3 spans 13 amino acids. The CDR3 protein is CAISPTGNTEAFF. The DNA of the CDR3 is TGTGCCATCAGTCCGACAGGGAACACTGAAGCTTTCTTT.

This clone has just a few counts. The genes are TRBV7-2 and TRBJ1-2; D gene unclear. From germline, CDR1 is SGHTA and CDR2 FQGNSA. The CDR3 is 14 residues long. Trimming took off 1 base at V and 8 bases at J, with 14 bases between the two ends. The CDR3 loop is CASSLGIGKYGYTF. The CDR3 nucleotides read TGTGCCAGCAGCTTAGGTATAGGGAAGTACGGCTACACCTTC.

The J gene is TRBJ2-1, the V gene TRBV6-1, with 8 bases matching TRBD1. CDR3 length: 15 residues. Per germline, CDR1 MNHNS and CDR2 SASEGT. J lost 5 bases, V lost 4 bases, and 7 bases had no gene match. CDR3 sequence (DNA): TGTGCCAGCAGTGGGGGACAGGCCCTTAACAATGAGCAGTTCTTC. Its translation: CASSGGQALNNEQFF.

The J gene is TRBJ1-1, the V gene TRBV19, with 8 nucleotides matching TRBD1. V was clipped by 2 bases and J by 4 bases; unmatched bases: 3. The germline V gene has CDR1 LNHDA and CDR2 SQIVND (reference sequence). The CDR3 totals 14 residues. The CDR3 loop reads CASSIQGAFTEAFF. In DNA, the CDR3 is TGTGCCAGTAGTATACAGGGGGCATTCACTGAAGCTTTCTTT. Using reference TRBV19 and TRBJ1-1 for the parts outside the CDR3, the full variable domain is DGGITQSPKYLFRKEGQNVTLSCEQNLNHDAMYWYRQDPGQGLRLIYYSQIVNDFQKGDIAEGYSVSREKKESFPLTVTSAQKNPTAFYLCASSIQGAFTEAFFGQGTRLTVV.

The V gene is TRBV6-9, the J gene TRBJ1-5; D might be TRBD1 (5 bases). The CDR3 contains 16 residues. V was shortened by 4 bases and J by 3 bases, with 16 bases between the two germline ends. The germline V gene encodes CDR1 MNHGY and CDR2 SVAAGI. CDR3 DNA sequence: TGTGCCAGCAGTTTAGGCGGGCAGGGAAACAATCAGCCCCAGCATTTT. This gives the protein CASSLGGQGNNQPQHF.

The gene calls are TRBV2 and TRBJ1-5, with 10 positions matching TRBD1. Trimming removed 4 bases from V and 0 bases from J; junction bases left unmatched: 6. The germline V gene encodes CDR1 SNHLY and CDR2 FYNNEI. The CDR3 runs 17 residues. Here the CDR3 DNA reads TGTGCCAGCAGTGTCCGGGACAGGGGTTATAGCAATCAGCCCCAGCATTTT. Protein: CASSVRDRGYSNQPQHF.

The chain recombines TRBV5-1 with TRBJ1-2; the D is unclear. The V end lost 3 bases, the J end lost 7 bases, and 19 bases lay between the germline ends. The CDR3 loop spans 15 amino acids. Per germline, CDR1 SGHRS and CDR2 YFSETQ. The CDR3 loop is CASSYTSPTLLGYTF. As DNA, the CDR3 is TGCGCCAGCAGCTATACATCGCCTACCTTACTTGGCTACACCTTC.

In its sample, this clone was seen once. This sample also contains other DNA sequences that code for the same CDR3. V is TRBV9 and J is TRBJ1-2; D call uncertain. The CDR3 totals 13 residues. V was clipped by 0 bases and J by 2 bases, with 5 bases between them. Germline V CDR1 and CDR2: SGDLS, YYNGEE. CDR3 protein: CASSVDRNYGYTF. The CDR3 nucleotides read TGTGCCAGCAGCGTAGACAGAAACTATGGCTACACCTTC. Filled out from reference TRBV9 and TRBJ1-2, the complete variable domain reads DSGVTQTPKHLITATGQRVTLRCSPRSGDLSVYWYQQSLDQGLQFLIQYYNGEERAKGNILERFSAQQFPDLHSELNLSSLELGDSALYFCASSVDRNYGYTFGSGTRLTVV.

The V gene is TRBV21-1, the J gene TRBJ2-7; the D call TRBD2 from the table was never checked on the DNA. TRBV21-1 is assigned pseudogene status. CDR3 size: 18 residues. The DNA of the CDR3 is TGTGCCAGCAGGCGCAGACCGGATCAAGACTCTTATATCCACGAGCAGTACTTC. Its protein is CASRRRPDQDSYIHEQYF.

The J gene is TRBJ2-3, the V gene TRBV30; TRBD2 matches 10 bases. This CDR3 region has 13 residues. Losses at the gene ends were 5 bases for V and 9 bases for J; bases not matched to a gene: 8. CDR1 is GTSNPN and CDR2 is SVGIG in the germline V gene (reference sequence). The CDR3 bases are TGTGCCTGGCGGACTAGCGGTGGCATGACGCAGTATTTT. The encoded protein is CAWRTSGGMTQYF.

This CDR3 reads CASSWASAWEAFF. In DNA, the CDR3 is TGTGCCAGCAGCTGGGCGTCAGCTTGGGAAGCTTTCTTT. The chain carries TRBV7-2 and TRBJ1-1; D gene ambiguous. CDR1 and CDR2 (germline): SGHTA, FQGNSA. There are 13 residues in the CDR3. V lost 4 bases and J lost 8, with 14 bases in between.

The chain employs TRBV5-1 and TRBJ2-3; maybe TRBD1 (8 bases). V was pared by 5 bases and J by 1 base, with 20 bases between. CDR3 length: 17 residues. The germline gives CDR1 SGHRS, CDR2 YFSETQ. In DNA, the CDR3 is TGCGCCAGCAGACCTATCGACAGGGGAGGGGGCACAGATACGCAGTATTTT. This gives the protein CASRPIDRGGGTDTQYF.

This clone has more than one count but fewer than ten. This chain uses TRBV4-2 with TRBJ1-2; the match to TRBD1 covers 9 bases. CDR3 length equals 17 residues. Trimming cost V 0 bases and J 3 bases; bases outside gene matches: 8. Germline V gene sequence: CDR1 LGHNA, CDR2 YNFKEQ. The CDR3 nucleotides are TGTGCCAGCAGCCAAGATTCGGGGACAGGGATGGACTATGGCTACACCTTC. It translates to CASSQDSGTGMDYGYTF.

In its sample, this clone was seen once. The chain's CDR3 is CASSLPDRAWGYTF. CDR3 DNA sequence: TGTGCCAGCAGCTTGCCCGACAGGGCTTGGGGCTACACCTTC. The chain combines TRBV5-6 with TRBJ1-2, with 7 bases that match TRBD1. V gave up 1 base and J gave up 8 bases; unmatched junction bases: 8. This CDR3 is 14 amino acids long. Germline V gives CDR1 SGHDT, CDR2 YYEEEE.

J is TRBJ1-3 and V is TRBV15, with no clear D. The V end was cut by 0 bases, the J end by 3 bases, with 15 bases between. The CDR3 runs 17 residues. Germline lookup yields CDR1 LNHNV and CDR2 YYDKDF (reference sequence). CDR3 DNA: TGTGCCACCAGCAGAGATGGCGCAGCGAGAAGTGGAAACACCATATATTTT. Its translation is CATSRDGAARSGNTIYF.

The rearrangement joins TRBV5-4 to TRBJ1-2, with D perhaps TRBD1 (5 bases). CDR1 SGHNT and CDR2 YYREEE come from the germline V gene (reference sequence). Trimming cost V 4 bases and J 2 bases, with 15 bases left between them. This CDR3 is 15 amino acids long. CDR3 coding DNA: TGTGCCAGCAGCCACCCCGGGGCGGTAAACTATGGCTACACCTTC. This translates into CASSHPGAVNYGYTF. The variable domain in full, completed from reference TRBV5-4 and TRBJ1-2, reads ETGVTQSPTHLIKTRGQQVTLRCSSQSGHNTVSWYQQALGQGPQFIFQYYREEENGRGNFPPRFSGLQFPNYSSELNVNALELDDSALYLCASSHPGAVNYGYTFGSGTRLTVV.

V gene TRBV16 combines with J gene TRBJ1-5; no definite D call. CDR1 is KGHSY, CDR2 FQNENV, per germline. The ends were cut back, 2 bases at V and 1 base at J, with 6 bases in the middle. The CDR3 spans 14 residues. This CDR3 is CASSQLRSNQPQHF. CDR3 sequence (DNA): TGTGCCAGCAGCCAACTCAGGAGCAATCAGCCCCAGCATTTT.

The chain links TRBV4-2 to TRBJ2-3; D remains unclear. The CDR3 has 14 residues. Germline assignment: CDR1 LGHNA and CDR2 YNFKEQ. Trimming cost V 5 bases and J 2 bases, with 11 bases left between them. DNA of the CDR3: TGTGCCAGCAGCTCCCGGTCCAACACAGATACGCAGTATTTT. It codes for CASSSRSNTDTQYF.

The V and J genes are TRBV9 and TRBJ2-3; 7 bases fit TRBD2. Germline lookup yields CDR1 SGDLS and CDR2 YYNGEE. Trimming took 0 bases from V and 6 from J; bases not matched to a gene: 10. This CDR3 region has 16 residues. The CDR3 loop reads CASSVAGGLTQDTQYF. The CDR3 bases are TGTGCCAGCAGCGTAGCGGGAGGACTTACTCAGGATACGCAGTATTTT.

The genes are TRBV11-3 and TRBJ2-5; D uncertain. Germline values: CDR1 SGHNT, CDR2 YENEEA. CDR3 length equals 11 residues. V gave up 2 bases and J gave up 5 bases, with 3 bases separating them. CDR3 region: CASSLSETQYF. As DNA, the CDR3 is TGTGCCAGCAGCTTATCGGAGACCCAGTACTTC.